One sample yielded the 25 T cell receptor beta chains listed below, sequenced in a study of cytomegalovirus exposure and HLA in healthy donors. The repertoire was sequenced with immunoSEQ multiplex PCR; TCRdb's copy has only in-frame clones and lacks some. The repertoire consists of some 260,000 clones, with roughly 87% occurring once and the leading ten covering around 3.1%. The sequencing sample was made of PBMCs. The receptors here all came from a woman younger than 45 in good health and CMV-seronegative.

This clone was observed a single time. For the CDR3, the DNA is TGTGCCAGCGGGCTCGGACAGGCCAGCGGGACCCAGTACTTC. Its translation is CASGLGQASGTQYF. The rearrangement links TRBV28 to TRBJ2-5; 7 nucleotides match TRBD1. The CDR3 is made up of 14 amino acids. The V gene's germline CDR1 is MDHEN and CDR2 SYDVKM. Trimming at V came to 8 bases and at J to 7 bases, leaving 13 bases not matched to a gene.

This clone came up once. The V and J genes are TRBV4-3 and TRBJ2-7, with TRBD2 as a possible D gene (7 bases). The CDR3 length is 12 residues. Trimming left V 7 bases short and J 7 bases short, with 14 bases between. Germline V gene data show CDR1 as LGHNA and CDR2 as YSLEER. CDR3 DNA: TGCGCCAGCAAAGGACGGGGGGCGGAGCAGTACTTC. Its translation: CASKGRGAEQYF.

The chain uses TRBV7-2 and TRBJ2-7, with TRBD2 as a possible D gene (6 bases). Trimming shortened V by 3 bases and J by 2 bases, and 20 bases separated the two germline ends. Germline V lookup: CDR1 SGHTA, CDR2 FQGNSA. The CDR3 consists of 17 residues. DNA for the CDR3: TGTGCCAGCAGCTTGGACCTTTCTTGGACGGGGGCCTACGAGCAGTACTTC. It codes for CASSLDLSWTGAYEQYF.

The V call is TRBV4-2, the J call TRBJ2-2; 9 nucleotides line up with TRBD1. V shed 4 bases and J 1 base; nucleotides not matched to a gene: 4. The CDR3 is 16 residues long. Germline CDR1 reads LGHNA; CDR2 reads YNFKEQ. The CDR3 region has the DNA TGTGCCAGCAGCCGACGGGGACAGGGGAACACCGGGGAGCTGTTTTTT. The encoded protein is CASSRRGQGNTGELFF.

This clone showed up just once. The CDR3 sequence is CASSLRTGAGETQYF. The CDR3 DNA reads TGTGCCAGCAGCTTGAGAACAGGGGCTGGGGAGACCCAGTACTTC. The V and J genes are TRBV5-6 and TRBJ2-5; 7 nucleotides agree with TRBD1. The CDR3 is made up of 15 amino acids. The germline V gene encodes CDR1 SGHDT and CDR2 YYEEEE. V shed 1 base and J 5 bases; nucleotides not matched to a gene: 8.

The rearrangement uses TRBV19 and TRBJ2-1, with TRBD2 matching over 7 bases. The CDR3 length is 16 residues. Germline V lookup: CDR1 LNHDA, CDR2 SQIVND (reference sequence). The ends lost 7 bases at V and 3 bases at J; junction bases unmatched: 12. CDR3 coding DNA: TGTGCCAGTAAGCCGCAGCGGGGTCCTAACTACAATGAGCAGTTCTTC. Translating gives CASKPQRGPNYNEQFF.

J is TRBJ2-3 and V is TRBV10-3; D perhaps matches TRBD2 (6 bases). This CDR3 region has 14 residues. From germline, CDR1 is ENHRY and CDR2 SYGVKD. V dropped 6 bases and J dropped 0 bases, with 10 bases sitting between them. CDR3 amino acids: CAIRVAASTDTQYF. The CDR3 nucleotides are TGTGCCATCAGAGTAGCGGCTAGCACAGATACGCAGTATTTT.

V is TRBV29-1 and J is TRBJ2-7; 7 bases are shared with TRBD2. The CDR3 is made up of 13 amino acids. Germline values: CDR1 SQVTM, CDR2 ANQGSEA. Trimming cost V 5 bases and J 3 bases; bases outside gene matches: 7. CDR3 loop: CSVLPSGLYEQYF. The CDR3 nucleotides are TGCAGCGTTCTCCCTAGCGGCCTCTACGAGCAGTACTTC.

This chain's CDR3 is CASSPLGRERYEQYF. DNA of the CDR3: TGTGCCAGCAGCCCCCTCGGCAGGGAGCGCTACGAGCAGTACTTC. The chain carries TRBV7-2 and TRBJ2-7; D possibly matches TRBD1 or TRBD2 (5 bases each). CDR3 length: 15 amino acids. V was shortened by 5 bases and J by 3 bases, with 17 bases between the two germline ends. Germline V gene data show CDR1 as SGHTA and CDR2 as FQGNSA.

This clone was found once. The genes are TRBV6-6 and TRBJ2-4; D ambiguous. The CDR3 is 11 residues long. The V end was cut by 2 bases, the J end by 6 bases, with 2 bases between. The germline gives CDR1 MNHNY, CDR2 SVGAGI (reference sequence). In nucleotides, the CDR3 is TGTGCCAGCAGTTACAGAAACATTCAGTACTTC. It codes for CASSYRNIQYF.

The chain couples TRBV7-2 to TRBJ2-2, with D maybe TRBD2 (6 bases). The CDR3 runs to 14 residues. CDR1 and CDR2 from the germline V gene are SGHTA and FQGNSA. Trimming pared 6 bases from V and 8 bases from J, leaving 16 bases between. The CDR3 bases are TGTGCCAGCAGTTCGCGGGGACTCACAGGGGAGCTGTTTTTT. It is translated as CASSSRGLTGELFF.

This chain connects TRBV7-9 to TRBJ2-5; D might be TRBD2 (5 bases). CDR3 length: 15 amino acids. The V end was cut by 2 bases, the J end by 1 base, with 11 bases between. Germline-derived CDR1 and CDR2 are SEHNR and FQNEAQ (reference sequence). The CDR3, as DNA: TGTGCCAGCAGCTTATTGGAGGTGACCCAAGAGACCCAGTACTTC. Translating gives CASSLLEVTQETQYF.

The chain employs TRBV7-2 and TRBJ2-2; D gene uncertain. Germline values: CDR1 SGHTA, CDR2 FQGNSA. This CDR3 spans 15 amino acids. Trimming shortened V by 1 base and J by 8 bases, and 14 bases separated the two germline ends. The CDR3 DNA sequence: TGTGCCAGCAGCTTAGACTCCATAGCCTGGGGGGAGCTGTTTTTT. Translating gives CASSLDSIAWGELFF.

This chain uses TRBV19 with TRBJ2-1; D is possibly TRBD1 (5 bases). This CDR3 is built from 16 residues. Germline V lookup: CDR1 LNHDA, CDR2 SQIVND (reference sequence). V was cut by 2 bases and J by 3 bases, with 14 bases left in between. The CDR3 DNA reads as TGTGCCAGTAGTATAATCGGACACGCAAACTACAATGAGCAGTTCTTC. Translation gives CASSIIGHANYNEQFF.

This clone was counted only a few times. The chain joins TRBV4-3 to TRBJ2-1, with 7 bases matching TRBD2. The V and J ends lost 1 base and 2 bases, in that order; junction bases with no gene match: 2. Per germline, CDR1 LGHNA and CDR2 YSLEER. The CDR3 is made up of 15 amino acids. Here the CDR3 reads CASSQVGGTYNEQFF. CDR3 sequence (DNA): TGCGCCAGCAGCCAAGTGGGGGGGACCTACAATGAGCAGTTCTTC.

V gene TRBV6-5 combines with J gene TRBJ1-2, with D unresolved. CDR3 length: 12 amino acids. CDR1 and CDR2 (germline): MNHEY, SVGAGI. Trimming shortened V by 5 bases and J by 4 bases, and 8 bases separated the two germline ends. CDR3 sequence (DNA): TGTGCCAGCAGTAGAGGCTTCTATGGCTACACCTTC. Its protein product is CASSRGFYGYTF.

The chain is built from TRBV4-1 and TRBJ2-7; TRBD1 agrees at 8 bases. The CDR3 consists of 16 residues. The ends lost 5 bases at V and 2 bases at J; junction bases unmatched: 11. Germline V gene sequence: CDR1 MGHRA, CDR2 YSYEKL. The CDR3 coding sequence is TGCGCCAGCAGCGAAAATCCAGGGGGCCGACCCTACGAGCAGTACTTC. Its protein product is CASSENPGGRPYEQYF.

This clone was picked up one time. The J gene is TRBJ2-3, the V gene TRBV7-9; possibly TRBD1 for D (6 bases). CDR3 length: 15 residues. V lost 2 bases to trimming and J lost 3 bases, with 12 bases between them. Germline values: CDR1 SEHNR, CDR2 FQNEAQ (reference sequence). In DNA, the CDR3 is TGTGCCAGCAGCTTATGGACAGCTAATACAGATACGCAGTATTTT. Translating gives CASSLWTANTDTQYF.

This chain joins TRBV9 and TRBJ2-2; 10 bases agree with TRBD1. The junction had 4 bases not matched to a gene; V was cut back by 4 bases and J by 7 bases. Germline CDR1 and CDR2: SGDLS and YYNGEE. The CDR3 has 14 residues. CDR3 sequence (DNA): TGTGCCAGCAGCCAGACAGGGGGCGGCGGGGAGCTGTTTTTT. Protein sequence: CASSQTGGGGELFF.

The chain uses TRBV30 and TRBJ2-2; the D is unclear. This CDR3 is 11 amino acids long. V lost 2 bases and J 6 bases, leaving 4 bases between the germline ends. Germline V gene data show CDR1 as GTSNPN and CDR2 as SVGIG (reference sequence). Here the CDR3 reads CAWSPPGELFF. CDR3 nucleotide sequence: TGTGCCTGGAGTCCCCCCGGGGAGCTGTTTTTT. Together with reference TRBV30 and TRBJ2-2, the CDR3 gives the full variable domain: SQTIHQWPATLVQPVGSPLSLECTVEGTSNPNLYWYRQAAGRGLQLLFYSVGIGQISSEVPQNLSASRPQDRQFILSSKKLLLSDSGFYLCAWSPPGELFFGEGSRLTVL.

This chain joins TRBV27 and TRBJ2-7, with D possibly being TRBD1 or TRBD2 (5 bases each). The CDR3 extends over 15 amino acids. Germline-derived CDR1 and CDR2 are MNHEY and SMNVEV (reference sequence). The V and J ends lost 2 bases and 3 bases respectively, with 14 bases between them. The CDR3 nucleotides are TGTGCCAGCAGTTTAGGTCGAGGGGCCTTCTACGAGCAGTACTTC. Its protein product is CASSLGRGAFYEQYF.

This clone was counted only a few times. The chain combines TRBV4-2 with TRBJ1-2; no definite D call. CDR3 size: 14 residues. Germline V gives CDR1 LGHNA, CDR2 YNFKEQ. Trimming stripped 4 bases from V and 1 base from J, with 10 bases between. This CDR3 is CASSPLEGNYGYTF. CDR3 DNA sequence: TGTGCCAGCAGCCCCTTGGAGGGTAACTATGGCTACACCTTC.

The gene calls are TRBV27 and TRBJ1-2; D is unresolved. The V end was cut by 6 bases, the J end by 5 bases, with 10 bases between. Germline V gene sequence: CDR1 MNHEY, CDR2 SMNVEV (reference sequence). The CDR3 contains 12 residues. DNA for the CDR3: TGTGCCAGCAGCGTGGGTGGATATGGCTACACCTTC. Translated, it gives CASSVGGYGYTF.

CDR3 sequence: CASSKGDRDTDTQYF. Here the CDR3 DNA reads TGTGCCAGCTCGAAGGGGGACAGGGACACAGATACGCAGTATTTT. This sequence joins TRBV28 and TRBJ2-3; 9 nucleotides match TRBD1. V shed 8 bases and J 2 bases; nucleotides not matched to a gene: 8. The CDR3 contains 15 residues. Germline V gene data show CDR1 as MDHEN and CDR2 as SYDVKM.

This chain uses TRBV9 with TRBJ1-2; 9 bases are a match to TRBD1. The CDR3 contains 16 residues. CDR1 and CDR2 from the germline V gene are SGDLS and YYNGEE. Trimming removed 3 bases from V and 3 bases from J; junction bases left unmatched: 9. DNA for the CDR3: TGTGCCAGCAGCGCCGTCCCGGGACAGGGCCACTATGGCTACACCTTC. It is translated as CASSAVPGQGHYGYTF.